The 32 T cell receptor beta chains below come from one sample, sequenced in a study of long-term antiretroviral therapy in people with HIV. The authors ran the immunoSEQ assay, v3.0, at survey level. Using immunoSEQ multiplex PCR, the repertoire was profiled, and TCRdb retains in-frame clones only, with some absent. The sample includes under 30,000 clones, approximately 95% of them seen just once. This specimen consisted of unsorted PBMCs, obtained 5.3 years after starting antiretroviral therapy. The receptors were gathered from a man aged 50-59 years with HIV.

The chain joins TRBV15 to TRBJ2-4; D could derive from TRBD1 or TRBD2 (6 bases each). The CDR3 is 15 amino acids. In germline, CDR1 is LNHNV, CDR2 YYDKDF (reference sequence). The V and J ends lost 1 base and 8 bases respectively, with 15 bases between them. The CDR3 DNA is TGTGCCACCAGCAGAGCGGGTGAGGGGGGAGACATTCAGTACTTC. Translated, it gives CATSRAGEGGDIQYF.

The rearrangement uses TRBV7-7 and TRBJ1-5; unclear D gene. The CDR3 sequence is 13 residues long. V was shortened by 0 bases and J by 7 bases, with 7 bases between the two germline ends. CDR1 SSHAT and CDR2 FNYEAQ come from the germline V gene (reference sequence). CDR3 protein: CASSLALWQPQHF. The CDR3 DNA is TGTGCCAGCAGCTTAGCGTTGTGGCAGCCCCAGCATTTT. Complete variable domain (other parts from reference TRBV7-7 and TRBJ1-5): GAGVSQSPRYKVTKRGQDVTLRCDPISSHATLYWYQQALGQGPEFLTYFNYEAQPDKSGLPSDRFSAERPEGSISTLTIQRTEQRDSAMYRCASSLALWQPQHFGDGTRLSIL.

The J gene is TRBJ1-6, the V gene TRBV30, with TRBD1 matching 9 bases. The germline gives CDR1 GTSNPN, CDR2 SVGIG (reference sequence). Trimming at V came to 1 base and at J to 7 bases, leaving 5 bases not matched to a gene. This CDR3 has 15 amino acids. CDR3 sequence reads: CAWSGPDRGNSPLHF. The CDR3, as DNA: TGTGCCTGGAGTGGCCCGGACAGGGGAAATTCACCCCTCCACTTT. Full variable domain (remainder filled in from reference TRBV30 and TRBJ1-6): SQTIHQWPATLVQPVGSPLSLECTVEGTSNPNLYWYRQAAGRGLQLLFYSVGIGQISSEVPQNLSASRPQDRQFILSSKKLLLSDSGFYLCAWSGPDRGNSPLHFGNGTRLTVT.

The CDR3 region is CASSQDLGMGQPQHF. The CDR3 nucleotides read TGCGCCAGCAGCCAAGATTTGGGGATGGGTCAGCCCCAGCATTTT. J is TRBJ1-5 and V is TRBV4-3; no clear D gene. V was clipped by 0 bases and J by 6 bases, with 12 bases between them. CDR3 length: 15 residues. Germline V gene sequence: CDR1 LGHNA, CDR2 YSLEER.

This chain connects TRBV6-5 to TRBJ2-7; D gene ambiguous. Germline loops: CDR1 MNHEY, CDR2 SVGAGI. V was clipped by 5 bases and J by 6 bases, with 11 bases between them. CDR3 length equals 12 residues. CDR3 in amino acids: CASSPYGREQYF. In DNA, the CDR3 is TGTGCCAGCAGTCCCTATGGGCGCGAGCAGTACTTC.

The V gene is TRBV7-3, the J gene TRBJ1-5; TRBD1 might be the D (6 bases). The CDR3 loop spans 13 amino acids. Trimming took off 8 bases at V and 4 bases at J, with 12 bases between the two ends. Germline V gene data show CDR1 as SGHTA and CDR2 as FQGTGA. The CDR3 spells CASSEQGNQPQHF. The CDR3 region has the DNA TGTGCCAGCTCGGAACAGGGAAATCAGCCCCAGCATTTT.

The gene calls are TRBV4-2 and TRBJ2-1; TRBD2 matches 8 bases. With V trimmed by 1 base and J by 5 bases, 10 bases remained unmatched. Germline values: CDR1 LGHNA, CDR2 YNFKEQ. The CDR3 has 17 residues. For the CDR3, the DNA is TGTGCCAGCAGCCAAGGGTTAGCGGGGACCTGGGACAATGAGCAGTTCTTC. Amino acid sequence: CASSQGLAGTWDNEQFF.

The CDR3 sequence: CASSTTVASDLTDTQYF. The CDR3 coding sequence is TGTGCCAGCAGTACCACCGTGGCTAGCGACCTCACAGATACGCAGTATTTT. The V call is TRBV27, the J call TRBJ2-3; D perhaps matches TRBD2 (6 bases). The CDR3 is made up of 17 amino acids. Trimming shortened V by 5 bases and J by 2 bases, and 20 bases separated the two germline ends. Germline V lookup: CDR1 MNHEY, CDR2 SMNVEV (reference sequence).

The chain combines TRBV30 with TRBJ2-2; D possibly matches TRBD1 or TRBD2 (5 bases each). Germline CDR1 and CDR2: GTSNPN and SVGIG (reference sequence). Between the trimmed V and J ends, which lost 4 bases and 4 bases, there was a span of 13 bases. There are 14 residues in the CDR3. The CDR3 sequence is CAWTGGYGTGELFF. In DNA, the CDR3 is TGTGCCTGGACTGGGGGTTATGGCACCGGGGAGCTGTTTTTT.

The chain employs TRBV30 and TRBJ1-1; 9 bases line up with TRBD1. CDR3 size: 13 residues. Germline assignment: CDR1 GTSNPN and CDR2 SVGIG (reference sequence). After removal of 4 bases from V and 3 bases from J, the junction contained 3 bases not matched to a gene. As DNA, the CDR3 is TGTGCCTGGACGAGGGACAGGGACACTGAAGCTTTCTTT. Protein: CAWTRDRDTEAFF.

V and J are TRBV4-2 and TRBJ2-1, with 8 bases that match TRBD2. The CDR3 runs to 22 residues. J was trimmed by 5 bases and V by 4 bases; bases with no gene match: 28. CDR1 is LGHNA and CDR2 is YNFKEQ in the germline V gene. CDR3 DNA: TGTGCCAGCAGCCTGCACCGGGACACCATATCCGTCGGGCTAGCGGGCGACAATGAGCAGTTCTTC. Amino acids: CASSLHRDTISVGLAGDNEQFF.

The rearrangement joins TRBV2 to TRBJ2-7, with no clear D. The CDR3 extends over 11 amino acids. Trimming pared 5 bases from V and 2 bases from J, leaving 4 bases between. Germline V gene sequence: CDR1 SNHLY, CDR2 FYNNEI. The CDR3: CASSLTYEQYF. CDR3 DNA sequence: TGTGCCAGCAGTCTAACCTACGAGCAGTACTTC.

This rearrangement joins TRBV2 to TRBJ1-1; perhaps TRBD1 as D (6 bases). Germline CDR1 reads SNHLY; CDR2 reads FYNNEI. Between the trimmed V and J ends, which lost 1 base and 5 bases, there was a span of 17 bases. This CDR3 is built from 16 residues. The CDR3 loop reads CASSEGSGVGETEAFF. CDR3 nucleotide sequence: TGTGCCAGCAGTGAAGGTTCAGGGGTCGGGGAAACTGAAGCTTTCTTT. The complete variable domain, with remaining parts taken from reference TRBV2 and TRBJ1-1, reads EPEVTQTPSHQVTQMGQEVILRCVPISNHLYFYWYRQILGQKVEFLVSFYNNEISEKSEIFDDQFSVERPDGSNFTLKIRSTKLEDSAMYFCASSEGSGVGETEAFFGQGTRLTVV.

The chain is built from TRBV9 and TRBJ2-2; 8 bases match TRBD1. Germline V CDR1 and CDR2: SGDLS, YYNGEE. V dropped 0 bases and J dropped 6; count of bases not matched to a gene: 7. This CDR3 is 16 amino acids long. As DNA, the CDR3 is TGTGCCAGCAGCGTAGGGGCAGGGGGCCTCGCCGGGGAGCTGTTTTTT. It specifies CASSVGAGGLAGELFF.

The chain has TRBV11-2 and TRBJ1-1; D is unclear. CDR1 is SGHAT and CDR2 is FQNNGV in the germline V gene. The length of the CDR3 is 14 residues. Between the trimmed V and J ends, which lost 5 bases and 4 bases, there was a span of 14 bases. CDR3 sequence (DNA): TGTGCCAGCAGCCTGCGGCGGGGTTTCACTGAAGCTTTCTTT. This encodes CASSLRRGFTEAFF.

The chain links TRBV6-6 to TRBJ1-2; D is perhaps TRBD1 (6 bases). Looked up from germline, CDR1 is MNHNY and CDR2 is SVGAGI (reference sequence). Trimming took off 0 bases at V and 6 bases at J, with 14 bases between the two ends. The CDR3 is 15 residues long. CDR3 residues: CASSYSLGGEDGYTF. CDR3 in DNA: TGTGCCAGCAGTTACTCCCTCGGGGGCGAAGATGGCTACACCTTC.

This chain connects TRBV9 to TRBJ2-5, with a possible D match to TRBD1 (6 bases). Germline CDR1 is SGDLS and CDR2 is YYNGEE. The CDR3 spans 15 residues. V was cut by 0 bases and J by 2 bases, with 11 bases left in between. CDR3 sequence (DNA): TGTGCCAGCAGCGTAGGTCCCACAGGGCAAGAGACCCAGTACTTC. Translated: CASSVGPTGQETQYF. Full variable domain (outside the CDR3, taken from reference TRBV9 and TRBJ2-5): DSGVTQTPKHLITATGQRVTLRCSPRSGDLSVYWYQQSLDQGLQFLIQYYNGEERAKGNILERFSAQQFPDLHSELNLSSLELGDSALYFCASSVGPTGQETQYFGPGTRLLVL.

The count of this clone is one. This chain connects TRBV5-1 to TRBJ2-2, with TRBD1 matching 7 bases. The CDR3 is made up of 15 amino acids. Germline V gene sequence: CDR1 SGHRS, CDR2 YFSETQ. J was trimmed by 2 bases and V by 6 bases; bases with no gene match: 7. The CDR3 DNA sequence: TGCGCCAGCACGCCGGGACAGTTCAACACCGGGGAGCTGTTTTTT. It encodes CASTPGQFNTGELFF. Looking up the rest from reference TRBV5-1 and TRBJ2-2 gives the full variable domain: KAGVTQTPRYLIKTRGQQVTLSCSPISGHRSVSWYQQTPGQGLQFLFEYFSETQRNKGNFPGRFSGRQFSNSRSEMNVSTLELGDSALYLCASTPGQFNTGELFFGEGSRLTVL.

The rearrangement links TRBV5-6 to TRBJ2-7, with D hard to call. Germline lookup yields CDR1 SGHDT and CDR2 YYEEEE. This CDR3 region has 11 residues. V lost 3 bases and J lost 10, with 11 bases in between. In DNA, the CDR3 is TGTGCCAGCAGCTCCCTCGGGCTCCAGTACTTC. Translated: CASSSLGLQYF.

This sequence joins TRBV7-2 and TRBJ1-6; D remains unclear. The CDR3 is made up of 16 amino acids. Between the trimmed V and J ends, which lost 5 bases and 1 base, there was a span of 12 bases. The germline V gene encodes CDR1 SGHTA and CDR2 FQGNSA. Written as DNA, the CDR3 is TGTGCCAGCAGCCCTTATCGGGAATCCTATAATTCACCCCTCCACTTT. Amino acids: CASSPYRESYNSPLHF. Together with reference TRBV7-2 and TRBJ1-6, the CDR3 gives the full variable domain: GAGVSQSPSNKVTEKGKDVELRCDPISGHTALYWYRQSLGQGLEFLIYFQGNSAPDKSGLPSDRFSAERTGGSVSTLTIQRTQQEDSAVYLCASSPYRESYNSPLHFGNGTRLTVT.

This clone appeared a few times. The rearrangement links TRBV4-3 to TRBJ2-7; 9 nucleotides line up with TRBD1. The germline V gene encodes CDR1 LGHNA and CDR2 YSLEER. The CDR3 length is 14 residues. V lost 6 bases to trimming and J lost 2 bases; unmatched junction nucleotides: 5. CDR3 in DNA: TGCGCCAGCAGGCCGGGACAGGGACCCTACGAGCAGTACTTC. This encodes CASRPGQGPYEQYF.

This clone was detected once. The chain recombines TRBV4-3 with TRBJ2-3; 7 positions match TRBD1. V was pared by 4 bases and J by 5 bases, with 3 bases of the junction left unmatched. CDR1 and CDR2 from the germline V gene are LGHNA and YSLEER. The CDR3 spans 13 residues. CDR3 protein: CASSLDRVDTQYF. The CDR3 coding sequence is TGCGCCAGCAGCCTAGACAGGGTAGATACGCAGTATTTT.

V gene TRBV27 combines with J gene TRBJ2-3; 14 nucleotides match TRBD2. Germline CDR1 is MNHEY and CDR2 is SMNVEV (reference sequence). With 3 bases clipped from V and 2 bases from J, the junction kept 1 base outside the gene matches. CDR3 size: 16 residues. The CDR3 protein is CASSLTSGGDTDTQYF. As DNA, the CDR3 is TGTGCCAGCAGTTTGACTAGCGGGGGGGACACAGATACGCAGTATTTT.

The chain recombines TRBV5-1 with TRBJ2-2; D is unresolved. The ends were cut back, 4 bases at V and 3 bases at J, with 10 bases in the middle. From germline, CDR1 is SGHRS and CDR2 YFSETQ. This CDR3 is 14 amino acids long. CDR3 sequence: CASSPETYTGELFF. DNA for the CDR3: TGCGCCAGCAGCCCGGAGACCTACACCGGGGAGCTGTTTTTT.

The chain links TRBV7-3 to TRBJ1-2, with 7 bases fitting TRBD1. Germline V CDR1 and CDR2: SGHTA, FQGTGA. The V segment lost 4 bases and the J segment 0 bases; nucleotides outside the gene matches: 5. This CDR3 spans 15 amino acids. The CDR3 here is CASSYRDRSNYGYTF. The CDR3 DNA reads as TGTGCCAGCAGCTACCGGGACAGATCTAACTATGGCTACACCTTC. Full variable domain (rest looked up from reference TRBV7-3 and TRBJ1-2): GAGVSQTPSNKVTEKGKYVELRCDPISGHTALYWYRQSLGQGPEFLIYFQGTGAADDSGLPNDRFFAVRPEGSVSTLKIQRTERGDSAVYLCASSYRDRSNYGYTFGSGTRLTVV.

This rearrangement joins TRBV4-3 to TRBJ2-3, with 13 positions matching TRBD2. In germline, CDR1 is LGHNA, CDR2 YSLEER. The J segment lost 9 bases and the V segment lost 1 base, leaving 7 bases of the junction unmatched. The CDR3 has 16 amino acids. This CDR3 reads CASSQGLELAGGTQYF. The CDR3 region has the DNA TGCGCCAGCAGCCAAGGTTTAGAACTAGCGGGGGGGACGCAGTATTTT.

The V and J genes are TRBV7-6 and TRBJ2-7, with 8 bases identical to TRBD2. This CDR3 is 15 amino acids long. Trimming cost V 3 bases and J 2 bases; bases outside gene matches: 6. Germline assignment: CDR1 SGHVS and CDR2 FNYEAQ. The CDR3 here is CASSLTGGGTYEQYF. The CDR3 DNA is TGTGCCAGCAGCTTGACGGGCGGGGGGACCTACGAGCAGTACTTC.

The chain recombines TRBV7-3 with TRBJ1-1; 10 bases align to TRBD1. The CDR3 loop spans 13 amino acids. The V and J ends lost 5 bases and 7 bases, in that order; junction bases with no gene match: 4. Germline V lookup: CDR1 SGHTA, CDR2 FQGTGA. As DNA, the CDR3 is TGTGCCAGCAGCCTAGGACAGGGGGGTGAAGCTTTCTTT. It codes for CASSLGQGGEAFF.

The chain joins TRBV19 to TRBJ1-2; TRBD1 matches 9 bases. The CDR3 has 15 residues. Unmatched junction bases numbered 9, after V lost 6 bases and J lost 4 bases. Germline V gene lookup returns CDR1 LNHDA and CDR2 SQIVND (reference sequence). As DNA, the CDR3 is TGTGCCAGTAGCCAACCGGGACAGGGACCCTATGGCTACACCTTC. This gives the protein CASSQPGQGPYGYTF.

In its sample, this clone was seen a few times. This rearrangement joins TRBV5-8 to TRBJ2-7; D not resolved. This CDR3 has 13 residues. V gave up 4 bases and J gave up 2 bases, with 10 bases separating them. Germline assignment: CDR1 SGHTS and CDR2 YDEGEE. CDR3 loop: CASSVDGPYEQYF. In nucleotides, the CDR3 is TGTGCCAGCAGCGTGGACGGACCCTACGAGCAGTACTTC.

This chain uses TRBV11-2 with TRBJ1-4; tentative D call: TRBD1 (5 bases). V lost 4 bases, J lost 7 bases, and 7 bases lay in between. This CDR3 region has 12 residues. In germline, CDR1 is SGHAT, CDR2 FQNNGV. CDR3 sequence: CASSSRGEKLFF. The CDR3 bases are TGTGCCAGCAGCTCTAGGGGTGAAAAACTGTTTTTT.

The rearrangement uses TRBV27 and TRBJ1-2; D call uncertain. Trimming left V 5 bases short and J 4 bases short, with 11 bases between. CDR3 length: 13 amino acids. Looked up from germline, CDR1 is MNHEY and CDR2 is SMNVEV (reference sequence). This CDR3 is CASSAHSGYGYTF. The CDR3 coding sequence is TGTGCCAGCAGTGCCCACTCTGGCTATGGCTACACCTTC.